The subject of this entry is one TCR beta chain. Its specificity is not known. This specimen belongs to a study of PD-1 blockade in mismatch repair-deficient tumors. Study-wide background: Patients had fewer than 15 mismatch repair-deficient cancer types and were previously treated and progressing.

TCRdb keeps only in-frame clones here, not all; method: immunoSEQ multiplex PCR. The sample records 35,000 or so clones, about 85% being singletons. Every patient had mismatch repair deficiency by PCR or immunohistochemistry. TCRs were sequenced from a few patients responding to pembrolizumab. Study findings and constraints: Tumor-resident clones, often undetectable pretreatment in blood, expanded then contracted after pembrolizumab.

Germline assignment: CDR1 MGHDK and CDR2 SYGVNS. The V end lost 7 bases, the J end lost 4 bases, and 8 bases lay between the germline ends. This CDR3 is 12 amino acids long. This chain uses TRBV25-1 with TRBJ2-1; unclear D gene. The TCR comes from an adult with mismatch repair-deficient cancer. The source was peripheral blood, collected 75 to 85 weeks after starting pembrolizumab. The CDR3 DNA reads as TGTGCCAGCACCACCGGGTACAATGAGCAGTTCTTC. Its translation is CASTTGYNEQFF.